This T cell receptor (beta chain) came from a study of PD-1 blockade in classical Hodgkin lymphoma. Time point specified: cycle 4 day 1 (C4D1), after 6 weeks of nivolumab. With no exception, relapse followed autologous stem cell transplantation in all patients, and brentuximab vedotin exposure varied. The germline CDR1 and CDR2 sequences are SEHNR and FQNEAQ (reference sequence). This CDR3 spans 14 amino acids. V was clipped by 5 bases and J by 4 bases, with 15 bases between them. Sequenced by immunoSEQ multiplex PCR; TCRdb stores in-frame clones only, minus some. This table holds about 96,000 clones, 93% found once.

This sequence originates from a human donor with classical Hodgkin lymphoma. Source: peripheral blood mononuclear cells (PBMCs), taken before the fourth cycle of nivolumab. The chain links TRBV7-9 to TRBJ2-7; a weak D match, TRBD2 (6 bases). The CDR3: CASSPGLPRYEQYF. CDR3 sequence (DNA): TGTGCCAGCAGCCCGGGACTGCCCCGTTACGAGCAGTACTTC.